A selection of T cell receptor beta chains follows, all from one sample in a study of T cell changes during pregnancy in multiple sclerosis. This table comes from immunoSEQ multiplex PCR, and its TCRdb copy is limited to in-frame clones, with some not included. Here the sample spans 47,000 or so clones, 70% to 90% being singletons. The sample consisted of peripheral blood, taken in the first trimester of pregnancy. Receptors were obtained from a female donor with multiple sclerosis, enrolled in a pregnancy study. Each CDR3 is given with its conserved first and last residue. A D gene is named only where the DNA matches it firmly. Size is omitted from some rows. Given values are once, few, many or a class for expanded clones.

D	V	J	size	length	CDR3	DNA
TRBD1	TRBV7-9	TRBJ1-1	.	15	CASSSWGTADTEAFF	TGTGCCAGCAGCTCCTGGGGGACAGCAGACACTGAAGCTTTCTTT
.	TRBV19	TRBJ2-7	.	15	CASRTTGTLTYEQYF	TGTGCCAGTAGGACCACCGGGACATTGACCTACGAGCAGTACTTC
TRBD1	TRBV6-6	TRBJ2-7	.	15	CASLGAGTGFSEQYF	TGTGCCAGCTTAGGAGCCGGGACAGGGTTTTCCGAGCAGTACTTC
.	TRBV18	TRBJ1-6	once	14	CASSPIAFNSPLHF	TGTGCCAGCTCACCAATAGCCTTTAATTCACCCCTCCACTTT
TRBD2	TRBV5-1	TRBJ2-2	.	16	CASSLGIAGNTGELFF	TGCGCCAGCAGCTTGGGAATAGCGGGGAACACCGGGGAGCTGTTTTTT
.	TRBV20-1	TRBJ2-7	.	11	CSARDYYEQYF	TGCAGTGCTAGGGACTACTACGAGCAGTACTTC
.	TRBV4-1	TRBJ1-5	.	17	CASSPLLNGFSNQPQHF	TGCGCCAGCAGCCCCCTCCTTAACGGGTTTAGCAATCAGCCCCAGCATTTT
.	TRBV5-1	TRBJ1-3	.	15	CASSLTDSSGNTIYF	TGCGCCAGCAGCCTGACGGACAGCTCTGGAAACACCATATATTTT
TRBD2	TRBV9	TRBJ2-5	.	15	CASSVGPSGQETQYF	TGTGCCAGCAGCGTAGGTCCTAGCGGCCAAGAGACCCAGTACTTC
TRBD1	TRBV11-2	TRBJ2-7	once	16	CASSLVTGQGAYEQYF	TGTGCCAGCAGCTTAGTTACGGGACAGGGGGCCTACGAGCAGTACTTC
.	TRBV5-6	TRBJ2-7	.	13	CASSLGSSYEQYF	TGTGCCAGCAGCCTGGGCAGTTCCTACGAGCAGTACTTC
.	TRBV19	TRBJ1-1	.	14	CASSIIDRDTEAFF	TGTGCCAGTAGTATTATCGACCGGGACACTGAAGCTTTCTTT
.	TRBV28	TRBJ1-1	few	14	CASSFFRGFTEAFF	TGTGCCAGCAGTTTTTTCAGGGGATTCACTGAAGCTTTCTTT
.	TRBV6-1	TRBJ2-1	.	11	CASSTGYEQFF	TGTGCCAGCAGTACAGGGTACGAGCAGTTCTTC
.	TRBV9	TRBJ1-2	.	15	CASSVGVGGIYGYTF	TGTGCCAGCAGCGTAGGGGTAGGGGGAATCTATGGCTACACCTTC
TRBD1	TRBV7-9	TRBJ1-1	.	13	CASSLGQATEAFF	TGTGCCAGCAGCTTGGGACAGGCCACTGAAGCTTTCTTT
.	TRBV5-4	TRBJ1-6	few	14	CASSLDRGNSPLHF	TGTGCCAGCAGCTTGGATAGGGGAAATTCACCCCTCCACTTT
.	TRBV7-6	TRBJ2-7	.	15	CASRFTPQGIYEQYF	TGTGCCAGCAGATTCACCCCCCAGGGAATCTACGAGCAGTACTTC
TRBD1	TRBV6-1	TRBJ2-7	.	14	CASRYFWTGDEQYF	TGTGCCAGCAGGTATTTTTGGACAGGGGACGAGCAGTACTTC
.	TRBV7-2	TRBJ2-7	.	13	CASSVFRVYEQYF	TGTGCCAGCAGCGTTTTCCGGGTCTACGAGCAGTACTTC
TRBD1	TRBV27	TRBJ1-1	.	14	CASSLGQPNTEAFF	TGTGCCAGCAGTTTGGGACAGCCGAACACTGAAGCTTTCTTT
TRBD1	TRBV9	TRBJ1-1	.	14	CASESGQGDTEAFF	TGTGCCAGCGAAAGCGGACAGGGGGACACTGAAGCTTTCTTT
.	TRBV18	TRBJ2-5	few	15	CASSPRRGHGETQYF	TGTGCCAGCTCACCACGGCGGGGGCACGGCGAGACCCAGTACTTC
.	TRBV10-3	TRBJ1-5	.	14	CAISARGGNQPQHF	TGTGCCATCAGCGCACGTGGAGGGAATCAGCCCCAGCATTTT
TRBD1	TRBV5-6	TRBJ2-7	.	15	CASSLGGTGLYEQYF	TGTGCCAGCAGCTTGGGGGGGACAGGCCTCTACGAGCAGTACTTC
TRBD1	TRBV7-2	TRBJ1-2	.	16	CASSFLSGQANYGYTF	TGTGCCAGCAGCTTTCTATCAGGACAGGCTAACTATGGCTACACCTTC
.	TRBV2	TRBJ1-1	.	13	CASEGLEGTEAFF	TGTGCCAGCGAGGGGTTGGAGGGCACTGAAGCTTTCTTT
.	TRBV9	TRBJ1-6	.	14	CASSALRRGSPLHF	TGTGCCAGCAGCGCCCTCAGACGGGGATCACCCCTCCACTTT
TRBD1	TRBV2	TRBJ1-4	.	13	CASSTDRGRRLFF	TGTGCCAGCAGTACTGACAGGGGGCGTAGACTGTTTTTT
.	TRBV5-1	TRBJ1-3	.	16	CASSTSVPSSGNTIYF	.
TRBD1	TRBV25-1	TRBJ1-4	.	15	CASSEIQGAYEKLFF	TGTGCCAGCAGTGAAATACAGGGGGCTTATGAAAAACTGTTTTTT
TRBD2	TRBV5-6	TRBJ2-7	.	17	CASTSLGSGRSSYEQYF	TGTGCCAGCACCTCTTTGGGCAGCGGGAGGAGCTCCTACGAGCAGTACTTC
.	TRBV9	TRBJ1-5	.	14	CASSVVPENQPQHF	TGTGCCAGCAGCGTAGTACCAGAAAATCAGCCCCAGCATTTT
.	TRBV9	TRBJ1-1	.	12	CASGGVNTEAFF	TGTGCCAGCGGGGGCGTGAACACTGAAGCTTTCTTT
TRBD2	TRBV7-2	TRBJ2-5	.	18	CASSLTGLAGAIGETQYF	TGTGCCAGCAGCTTGACGGGACTAGCGGGGGCCATAGGGGAGACCCAGTACTTC
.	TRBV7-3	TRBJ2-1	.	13	CASSSLAVSEQFF	TGTGCCAGCAGCTCCCTGGCCGTCTCGGAGCAGTTCTTC
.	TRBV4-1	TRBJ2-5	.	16	CASSQDGRGSQETQYF	TGCGCCAGCAGCCAAGATGGTCGGGGGTCTCAAGAGACCCAGTACTTC
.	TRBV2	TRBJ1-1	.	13	CASSDLLDTEAFF	TGTGCCAGCAGTGACCTATTAGACACTGAAGCTTTCTTT
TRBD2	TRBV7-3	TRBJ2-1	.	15	CASSLSRGAGDEQFF	TGTGCCAGCAGCTTATCGCGGGGGGCCGGGGATGAGCAGTTCTTC
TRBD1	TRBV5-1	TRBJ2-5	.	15	CASSLGDRDFRTQYF	TGCGCCAGCAGCTTGGGAGACAGGGATTTTCGGACCCAGTACTTC